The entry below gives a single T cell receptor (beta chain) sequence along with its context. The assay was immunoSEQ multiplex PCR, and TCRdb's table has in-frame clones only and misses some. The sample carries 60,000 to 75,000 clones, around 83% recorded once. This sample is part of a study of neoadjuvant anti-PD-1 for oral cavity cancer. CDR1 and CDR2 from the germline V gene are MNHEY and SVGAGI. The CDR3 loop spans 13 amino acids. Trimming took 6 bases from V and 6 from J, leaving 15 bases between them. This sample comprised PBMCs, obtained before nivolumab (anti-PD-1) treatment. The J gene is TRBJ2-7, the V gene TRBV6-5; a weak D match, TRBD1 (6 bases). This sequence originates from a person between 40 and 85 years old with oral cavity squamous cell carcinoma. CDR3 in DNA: TGTGCCAGCAGCCCTAACAGGGAACTCGAGCAGTACTTC. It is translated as CASSPNRELEQYF.